A single T cell receptor beta chain is shown here with its context. CDR3 size: 13 residues. Per the germline V gene, CDR1 is SQVTM and CDR2 is ANQGSEA. The ends lost 7 bases at V and 4 bases at J; junction bases unmatched: 7. This record comes from a study of PD-1 blockade in classical Hodgkin lymphoma. Clones were read by immunoSEQ multiplex PCR, and TCRdb kept only the in-frame ones, dropping some. The data show 18,000 or so clones, more than 65% seen once. Time point defined: cycle 4 day 1 (C4D1), after more than five weeks of nivolumab. In every patient, relapse followed autologous stem cell transplantation, while exposure to brentuximab vedotin differed. Thawed PBMCs were the source of CD4+ T cells, purified by magnetic negative selection.

This material consisted of CD4+ T cells from blood, taken before the fourth cycle of nivolumab. V gene TRBV29-1 combines with J gene TRBJ2-1; TRBD2 matches 7 bases. This TCR was sampled from a human donor with classical Hodgkin lymphoma. Here the CDR3 reads CSGRLAAYNEQFF. The CDR3 DNA is TGCAGCGGTAGACTAGCAGCATACAATGAGCAGTTCTTC.